Presented here are 2 T cell receptor beta chains from one specimen sequenced in a study of shared clonotypes between healthy human individuals. Here immunoSEQ multiplex PCR was the method, and the copy in TCRdb shows in-frame clones only, minus some. The sample lists about 230,000 clones; over 50% were seen once. Source material: memory CD4+ T cells sorted from blood. Subset in this sample: CD45RA-negative fraction. These receptors were taken from a man aged 25 to 40 in good health.

The chain couples TRBV27 to TRBJ2-3; 7 positions agree with TRBD2. Unmatched junction bases numbered 17, after V lost 6 bases and J lost 2 bases. The CDR3 contains 18 residues. Germline lookup yields CDR1 MNHEY and CDR2 SMNVEV (reference sequence). The CDR3 nucleotides are TGTGCCAGCAGCCCTCTAGGGTCGGGGGGAGGCGTCACAGATACGCAGTATTTT. It codes for CASSPLGSGGGVTDTQYF.

CDR3: CASSAALGSGRAGNEQFF. The CDR3 DNA reads TGTGCCAGCAGCGCCGCACTAGGGAGCGGGAGGGCAGGGAATGAGCAGTTCTTC. The chain employs TRBV9 and TRBJ2-1; TRBD2 matches at 10 bases. The germline V gene has CDR1 SGDLS and CDR2 YYNGEE. V dropped 3 bases and J dropped 7; count of bases not matched to a gene: 16. The CDR3 consists of 18 residues.